This TCR beta chain is drawn from a study of cytomegalovirus exposure and HLA in healthy donors. Overall study findings and caveats: Several of the most significant clusters appeared linked to common viral pathogens, based on a later analysis.

The PCR was carried out with 60 Vbeta primers and 13 Jbeta primers. Clones were sequenced by immunoSEQ multiplex PCR, and TCRdb holds only the in-frame ones, with some missing. The sample yields 100,000 to 150,000 clones, 77% seen once. The ends lost 4 bases at V and 9 bases at J; junction bases unmatched: 16. The CDR3 spans 16 residues. Per the germline V gene, CDR1 is MGHRA and CDR2 is YSYEKL. A remark on this clone: What it binds is not known.

The clonotype originates from a male donor in good health and CMV-seropositive. The sample comprised PBMCs. The rearrangement joins TRBV4-1 to TRBJ2-7; 9 bases are a match to TRBD2. This CDR3 is CASSPASSGASRGQYF. CDR3 DNA sequence: TGCGCCAGCAGCCCGGCTTCTAGCGGGGCGTCTCGGGGGCAGTACTTC.